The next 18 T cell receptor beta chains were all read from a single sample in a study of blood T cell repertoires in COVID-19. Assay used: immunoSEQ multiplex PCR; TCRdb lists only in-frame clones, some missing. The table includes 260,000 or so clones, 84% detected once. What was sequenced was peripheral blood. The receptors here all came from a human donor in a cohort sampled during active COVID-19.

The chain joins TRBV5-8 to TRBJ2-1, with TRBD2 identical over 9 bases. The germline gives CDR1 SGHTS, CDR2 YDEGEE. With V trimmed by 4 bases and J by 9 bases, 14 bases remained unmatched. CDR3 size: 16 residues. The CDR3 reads CASSPAPGGRAIEQFF. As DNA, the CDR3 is TGTGCCAGCAGCCCCGCCCCGGGCGGGAGGGCTATTGAGCAGTTCTTC.

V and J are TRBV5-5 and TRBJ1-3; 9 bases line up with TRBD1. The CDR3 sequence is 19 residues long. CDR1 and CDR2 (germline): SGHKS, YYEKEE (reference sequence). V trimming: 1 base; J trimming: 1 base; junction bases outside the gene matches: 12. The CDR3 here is CASSLSGGGQGSSGNTIYF. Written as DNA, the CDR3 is TGTGCCAGCAGCTTGTCGGGCGGTGGACAGGGGTCATCTGGAAACACCATATATTTT. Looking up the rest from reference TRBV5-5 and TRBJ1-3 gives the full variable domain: DAGVTQSPTHLIKTRGQQVTLRCSPISGHKSVSWYQQVLGQGPQFIFQYYEKEERGRGNFPDRFSARQFPNYSSELNVNALLLGDSALYLCASSLSGGGQGSSGNTIYFGEGSWLTVV.

For the CDR3, the DNA is TGTGCCAGCAGGGAGACGACAGGCGGTTTCTCTAAGCAGTACTTC. Residues: CASRETTGGFSKQYF. The rearrangement uses TRBV7-2 and TRBJ2-7, with D maybe TRBD1 (6 bases). The CDR3 is 15 amino acids. Trimming stripped 6 bases from V and 8 bases from J, with 23 bases between. Germline CDR1 and CDR2: SGHTA and FQGNSA.

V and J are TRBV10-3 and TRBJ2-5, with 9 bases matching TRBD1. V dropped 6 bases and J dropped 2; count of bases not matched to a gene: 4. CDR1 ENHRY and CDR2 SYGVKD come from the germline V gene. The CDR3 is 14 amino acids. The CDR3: CAISGTGSQETQYF. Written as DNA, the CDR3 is TGTGCCATCAGCGGGACAGGGTCACAAGAGACCCAGTACTTC.

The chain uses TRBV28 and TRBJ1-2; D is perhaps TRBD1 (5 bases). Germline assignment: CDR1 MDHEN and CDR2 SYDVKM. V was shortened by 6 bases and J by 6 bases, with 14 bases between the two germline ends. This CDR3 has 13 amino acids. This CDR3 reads CASRLGGWDGYTF. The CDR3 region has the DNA TGTGCCAGCAGGCTGGGGGGATGGGATGGCTACACCTTC.

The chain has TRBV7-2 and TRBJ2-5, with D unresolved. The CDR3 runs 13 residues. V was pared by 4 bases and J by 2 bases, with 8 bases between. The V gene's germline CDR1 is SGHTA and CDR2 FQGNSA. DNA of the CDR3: TGTGCCAGCAGCTCCCCTCCGCAAGAGACCCAGTACTTC. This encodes CASSSPPQETQYF.

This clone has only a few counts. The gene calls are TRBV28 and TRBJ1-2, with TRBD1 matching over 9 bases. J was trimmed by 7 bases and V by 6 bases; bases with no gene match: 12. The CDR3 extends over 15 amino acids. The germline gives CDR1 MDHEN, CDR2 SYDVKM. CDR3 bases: TGTGCCAGCAGGGGGACGGAGGGACAGGGATCTGGCTACACCTTC. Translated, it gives CASRGTEGQGSGYTF.

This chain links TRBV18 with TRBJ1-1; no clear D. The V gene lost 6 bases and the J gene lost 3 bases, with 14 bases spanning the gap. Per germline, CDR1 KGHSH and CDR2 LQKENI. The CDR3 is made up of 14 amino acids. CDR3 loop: CASSPGGWDTEAFF. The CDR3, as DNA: TGTGCCAGCTCGCCGGGAGGGTGGGACACTGAAGCTTTCTTT. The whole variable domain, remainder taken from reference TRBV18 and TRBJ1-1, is NAGVMQNPRHLVRRRGQEARLRCSPMKGHSHVYWYRQLPEEGLKFMVYLQKENIIDESGMPKERFSAEFPKEGPSILRIQQVVRGDSAAYFCASSPGGWDTEAFFGQGTRLTVV.

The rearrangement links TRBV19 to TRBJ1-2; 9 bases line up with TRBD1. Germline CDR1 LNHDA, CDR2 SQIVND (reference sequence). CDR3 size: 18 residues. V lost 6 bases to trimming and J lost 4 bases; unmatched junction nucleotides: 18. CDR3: CASSQTLGQGTVSYGYTF. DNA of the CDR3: TGTGCCAGTAGCCAGACGCTCGGACAGGGGACGGTGTCCTATGGCTACACCTTC.

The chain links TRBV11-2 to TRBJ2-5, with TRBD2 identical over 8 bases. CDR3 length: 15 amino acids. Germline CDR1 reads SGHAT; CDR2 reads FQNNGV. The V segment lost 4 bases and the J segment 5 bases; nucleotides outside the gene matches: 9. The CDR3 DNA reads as TGTGCCAGCAGCTCAATAGCGGGAAGGGGGGAGACCCAGTACTTC. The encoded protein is CASSSIAGRGETQYF.

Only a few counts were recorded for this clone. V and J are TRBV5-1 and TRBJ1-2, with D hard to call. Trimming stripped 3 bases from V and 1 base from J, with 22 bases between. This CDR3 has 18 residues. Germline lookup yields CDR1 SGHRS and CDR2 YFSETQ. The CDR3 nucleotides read TGCGCCAGCAGCTCCCCAAACTCATCTAGGTCGGTTAACTATGGCTACACCTTC. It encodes CASSSPNSSRSVNYGYTF.

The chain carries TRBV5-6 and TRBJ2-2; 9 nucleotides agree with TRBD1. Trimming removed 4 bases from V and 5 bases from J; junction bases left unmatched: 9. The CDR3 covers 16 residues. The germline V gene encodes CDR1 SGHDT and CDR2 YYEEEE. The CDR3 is CASSPGTGFGTGELFF. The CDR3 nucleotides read TGTGCCAGCAGCCCGGGGACAGGGTTCGGGACCGGGGAGCTGTTTTTT.

The CDR3 coding sequence is TGTGCCAGCTCCCTTGGGAGCCAAAATGAAGCTTTCTTT. It is translated as CASSLGSQNEAFF. J is TRBJ1-1 and V is TRBV18; D is unresolved. The length of the CDR3 is 13 residues. The V end was cut by 6 bases, the J end by 7 bases, with 15 bases between. Germline lookup yields CDR1 KGHSH and CDR2 LQKENI.

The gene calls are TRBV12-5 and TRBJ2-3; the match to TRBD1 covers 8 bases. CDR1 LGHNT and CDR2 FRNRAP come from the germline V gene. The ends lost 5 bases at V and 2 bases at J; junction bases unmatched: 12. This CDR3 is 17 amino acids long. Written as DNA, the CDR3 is TGTGCTAGTGGTACCGGACAGGGTCTTAAGATCACAGATACGCAGTATTTT. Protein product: CASGTGQGLKITDTQYF.

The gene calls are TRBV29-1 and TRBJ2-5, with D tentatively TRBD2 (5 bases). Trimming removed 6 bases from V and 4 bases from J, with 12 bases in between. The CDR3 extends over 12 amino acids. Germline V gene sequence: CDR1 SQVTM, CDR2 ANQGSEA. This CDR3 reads CSVTGSGETQYF. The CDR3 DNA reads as TGCAGCGTCACGGGGAGTGGAGAGACCCAGTACTTC.

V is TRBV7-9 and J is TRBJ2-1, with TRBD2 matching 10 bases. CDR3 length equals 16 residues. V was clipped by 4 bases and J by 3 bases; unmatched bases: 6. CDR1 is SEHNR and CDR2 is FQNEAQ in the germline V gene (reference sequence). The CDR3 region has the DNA TGTGCCAGCAGCTCCGGGACTAGCGTATACTACAATGAGCAGTTCTTC. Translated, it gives CASSSGTSVYYNEQFF.

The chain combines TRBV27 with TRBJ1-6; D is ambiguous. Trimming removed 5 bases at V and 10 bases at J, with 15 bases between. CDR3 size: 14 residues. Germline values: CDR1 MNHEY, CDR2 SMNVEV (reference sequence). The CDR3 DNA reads TGTGCCAGCAGTCCGTCCCCAGGCTGGTCACCCCTCCACTTT. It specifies CASSPSPGWSPLHF.

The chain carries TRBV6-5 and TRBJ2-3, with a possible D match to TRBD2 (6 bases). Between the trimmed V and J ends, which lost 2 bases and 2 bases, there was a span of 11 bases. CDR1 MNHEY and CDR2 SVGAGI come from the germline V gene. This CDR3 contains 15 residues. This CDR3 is CASSYGPGVTDTQYF. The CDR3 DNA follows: TGTGCCAGCAGTTACGGTCCGGGGGTCACAGATACGCAGTATTTT.